Below are 9 T cell receptor beta chains sequenced from a single sample in a study of shared clonotypes between healthy human individuals. TCRdb's copy holds only in-frame clones and misses some; the assay was immunoSEQ multiplex PCR. The sample has around 700,000 clones, roughly 72% seen once; the top ten hold 1.5% to 2%. Sequencing used memory CD4+ T cells sorted from blood. Subset given: CD45RA-negative fraction. Receptors were obtained from a young woman in good health.

In this sample, this clone turned up a few times. A single base is all that separates this from a far larger clone, so a read error is likely. This chain links TRBV13 with TRBJ1-5; D unclear. Germline V lookup: CDR1 PRHDT, CDR2 FYEKMQ (reference sequence). The V end lost 2 bases, the J end lost 4 bases, and 3 bases lay between the germline ends. The CDR3 runs 12 residues. The CDR3 reads CASSLTNQPQHF. CDR3 DNA sequence: TGTGCCAGCAGCTTAACGAATCAGCCCCAGCATTTT.

The CDR3 sequence: CASSLDMDSYNEQFF. Here the CDR3 DNA reads TGTGCCAGCAGCTTAGATATGGACAGCTACAATGAGCAGTTCTTC. The chain is built from TRBV11-3 and TRBJ2-1; D may be TRBD1 (6 bases). Trimming took 0 bases from V and 3 from J, leaving 9 bases between them. The CDR3 spans 15 residues. CDR1 is SGHNT, CDR2 YENEEA, per germline.

This clone was detected only once. The chain joins TRBV14 to TRBJ2-2, with D possibly TRBD2 on 5 matching bases. Germline-derived CDR1 and CDR2 are SGHDN and FVKESK. V lost 2 bases and J lost 4, with 5 bases in between. The CDR3 has 13 residues. CDR3 protein: CASSQLATGELFF. CDR3 bases: TGTGCCAGCAGCCAACTAGCCACCGGGGAGCTGTTTTTT.

This chain connects TRBV5-3 to TRBJ2-3, with D hard to call. TRBV5-3 is classed as an ORF, of uncertain function. CDR3 length equals 15 residues. V lost 4 bases and J lost 3, with 15 bases in between. The DNA of the CDR3 is TGTGCCAGAAGCCCAGCTGTAGTGCGTACAGATACGCAGTATTTT. This encodes CARSPAVVRTDTQYF.

The V and J genes are TRBV28 and TRBJ2-2, with D possibly TRBD1 on 6 matching bases. This CDR3 is 17 amino acids long. CDR1 and CDR2 (germline): MDHEN, SYDVKM. The germline V and J ends were trimmed by 8 bases and 2 bases, with 21 bases remaining between them. CDR3 amino acids: CASPFDLPGQNTGELFF. The CDR3 nucleotides are TGTGCCAGCCCCTTCGACCTACCGGGACAAAACACCGGGGAGCTGTTTTTT.

There are many counts of this clone. Mismatch with germline at one junction end may stem from a read error. The gene calls are TRBV6-1 and TRBJ2-7; D may be TRBD1 (6 bases). CDR3 length equals 13 residues. Germline V gene sequence: CDR1 MNHNS, CDR2 SASEGT. The CDR3 bases are TGTGCCAGCAGTGCTTACCTAGATTTTGACAGGCTTTTC. It codes for CASSAYLDFDRLF.

V and J are TRBV7-6 and TRBJ1-1; a weak D match, TRBD1 (5 bases). The V end was cut by 4 bases, the J end by 3 bases, with 15 bases between. The germline V gene has CDR1 SGHVS and CDR2 FNYEAQ. The CDR3 sequence is 15 residues long. CDR3 region: CASSSRAGPDTEAFF. The DNA of the CDR3 is TGTGCCAGCAGCTCGCGGGCAGGGCCGGACACTGAAGCTTTCTTT.

This sequence joins TRBV9 and TRBJ1-3; TRBD1 agrees at 7 bases. Looked up from germline, CDR1 is SGDLS and CDR2 is YYNGEE. This CDR3 comprises 15 residues. The J segment lost 1 base and the V segment lost 3 bases, leaving 4 bases of the junction unmatched. The CDR3 region is CASSEQGTSGNTIYF. The CDR3 DNA reads as TGTGCCAGCAGCGAACAGGGGACATCTGGAAACACCATATATTTT. The variable domain in full, with the rest retrieved from reference TRBV9 and TRBJ1-3, is DSGVTQTPKHLITATGQRVTLRCSPRSGDLSVYWYQQSLDQGLQFLIQYYNGEERAKGNILERFSAQQFPDLHSELNLSSLELGDSALYFCASSEQGTSGNTIYFGEGSWLTVV.

V usage is TRBV5-1 and J usage is TRBJ2-1, with D tentatively TRBD1 (6 bases). Germline loops: CDR1 SGHRS, CDR2 YFSETQ. The CDR3 runs to 17 residues. The V gene lost 0 bases and the J gene lost 0 bases, with 13 bases spanning the gap. In DNA form, the CDR3 reads TGCGCCAGCAGCTTGGCCACAGGGTCGAGCTCCTACAATGAGCAGTTCTTC. Translation: CASSLATGSSSYNEQFF.